The rows below give T cell receptor beta chains drawn from one sample of a study of blood T cell repertoires in COVID-19. Libraries were prepared by immunoSEQ multiplex PCR; TCRdb keeps only in-frame clonotypes and omits some of them. The table includes roughly 76,000 clones, 87% detected once. The specimen was peripheral blood. The receptors were gathered from a man aged 30-40 years with acute or convalescent COVID-19. Both conserved end residues are part of each CDR3. Fields, in order: clone size, V gene, J gene, D gene, CDR3 protein, CDR3 DNA. The D gene is left open where the match is weak. Clone size is not always given. Where it is, it says once, few, many or a class for expanded clones.

>NA|TRBV19|TRBJ2-5|NA
CASSGSGTQYF
TGTGCCAGTAGTGGCAGTGGGACCCAGTACTTC
>NA|TRBV6-5|TRBJ2-7|TRBD2
CASSKRTSTDEQYF
TGTGCCAGCAGTAAACGGACTAGCACCGACGAGCAGTACTTC
>NA|TRBV6-5|TRBJ1-2|NA
CASSYENYGYTF
TGTGCCAGCAGTTACGAGAACTATGGCTACACCTTC
>NA|TRBV5-1|TRBJ2-3|TRBD2
CASSTPSTSGATDTQYF
TGCGCCAGCAGCACACCCTCGACTAGCGGAGCCACAGATACGCAGTATTTT
>NA|TRBV6-5|TRBJ2-7|TRBD2
CASSYSGTRGYEQYF
TGTGCCAGCAGTTACTCGGGGACTAGAGGTTACGAGCAGTACTTC
>few|TRBV5-1|TRBJ2-2|NA
CASSLVGSNTGELFF
TGCGCCAGCAGCTTAGTGGGCAGTAACACCGGGGAGCTGTTTTTT
>NA|TRBV7-9|TRBJ1-4|NA
CASSRRGSTNEKLFF
TGTGCCAGCAGCCGCCGGGGGTCAACTAATGAAAAACTGTTTTTT
>few|TRBV7-9|TRBJ1-1|NA
CASSLSGSTEAFF
TGTGCCAGCAGCTTATCAGGTAGCACTGAAGCTTTCTTT
>NA|TRBV5-6|TRBJ2-1|NA
CASSRRTGWNEQFF
TGTGCCAGCAGCCGACGTACAGGGTGGAATGAGCAGTTCTTC
>NA|TRBV7-2|TRBJ1-1|TRBD1
CASSGQGNTEAFF
TGTGCCAGCAGTGGACAGGGCAACACTGAAGCTTTCTTT
>NA|TRBV5-1|TRBJ2-6|NA
CASSLQAGRSGANVLTF
TGCGCCAGCAGCTTGCAGGCGGGAAGGTCTGGGGCCAACGTCCTGACTTTC
>once|TRBV24-1|TRBJ2-1|TRBD2
CATSDPGLADSYNEQFF
TGTGCCACCAGTGATCCAGGACTAGCGGACTCCTACAATGAGCAGTTCTTC
>NA|TRBV2|TRBJ1-5|NA
CASSEEAGNNQPQHF
TGTGCCAGCAGTGAAGAGGCGGGGAACAATCAGCCCCAGCATTTT
>NA|TRBV3-1/TRBV3-2|TRBJ2-7|TRBD2
CASSQGTSGNWEQYF
TGTGCCAGCAGCCAGGGGACTAGCGGGAATTGGGAGCAGTACTTC
>NA|TRBV6-2/TRBV6-3|TRBJ2-3|NA
CASSYRFSGSDTQYF
TGTGCCAGCAGTTATAGGTTTTCAGGTTCCGATACGCAGTATTTT
>NA|TRBV9|TRBJ1-5|TRBD1
CASSATGGDQPQHF
TGTGCCAGCAGCGCCACAGGGGGCGATCAGCCCCAGCATTTT
>NA|TRBV20-1|TRBJ1-6|NA
CSASPGTTNSPLHF
TGCAGTGCTAGTCCGGGGACAACCAATTCACCCCTCCACTTT
>once|TRBV19|TRBJ2-6|NA
CASKYRESSGANVLTF
TGTGCCAGTAAGTACAGGGAGAGCTCTGGGGCCAACGTCCTGACTTTC
>NA|TRBV19|TRBJ2-4|NA
CASSIPSAKNIQYF
TGTGCCAGTAGTATACCCTCAGCCAAAAACATTCAGTACTTC
>NA|TRBV5-1|TRBJ2-7|NA
CASSLEGLVYEQYF
TGCGCCAGCAGCTTGGAGGGACTTGTATACGAGCAGTACTTC
>NA|TRBV15|TRBJ2-7|TRBD1
CATSRGSEGAYLYEQYF
TGTGCCACCAGCAGAGGTTCTGAGGGGGCATATCTCTACGAGCAGTACTTC
>NA|TRBV7-6|TRBJ1-4|NA
CASSLVAGMSNEKLFF
TGTGCCAGCAGCTTAGTGGCGGGAATGTCTAATGAAAAACTGTTTTTT